These 5 T cell receptor beta chains came from one sample sequenced in a study of Ad26.COV2.S vaccination and SARS-CoV-2 variants. Specified treatment: 15 to 20 received Ad26.COV2.S at low or high dose, single or two shots; several received placebo; per-sample allocation not given. Collection of the samples took place on day 63 after the first injection of vaccine or placebo. Repertoires were generated with immunoSEQ multiplex PCR, while TCRdb's copy carries only in-frame clones and drops some. The table records approximately 480,000 clones, 70% to 90% of them present only once. Sequenced here: peripheral blood, sampled in a trial of Ad26.COV2.S vaccine versus placebo. The source is a person between 18 and 65 years old who received the Ad26.COV2.S COVID-19 vaccine or a placebo.

This sequence joins TRBV6-6 and TRBJ1-1; 10 bases are a match to TRBD1. The CDR3 length is 14 residues. With 2 bases clipped from V and 6 bases from J, the junction kept 3 bases outside the gene matches. CDR1 MNHNY and CDR2 SVGAGI come from the germline V gene (reference sequence). This CDR3 is CASSYDRGLAEAFF. In nucleotides, the CDR3 is TGTGCCAGCAGTTACGACAGGGGGCTAGCTGAAGCTTTCTTT.

This chain joins TRBV27 and TRBJ1-1; 7 bases align to TRBD1. The CDR3 is made up of 13 amino acids. V lost 9 bases and J lost 0; bases outside the gene matches: 4. Germline loops: CDR1 MNHEY, CDR2 SMNVEV (reference sequence). The CDR3 DNA sequence: TGTGCCAGTAAGACAGGGTTGAACACTGAAGCTTTCTTT. Translation gives CASKTGLNTEAFF.

This chain links TRBV2 with TRBJ1-4; D not resolved. This CDR3 contains 11 residues. The germline gives CDR1 SNHLY, CDR2 FYNNEI. Trimming pared 4 bases from V and 13 bases from J, leaving 10 bases between. The CDR3 coding sequence is TGTGCCAGCAGTGCCCTCTGGGGACTGTTTTTT. This sequence encodes CASSALWGLFF.

V usage is TRBV5-1 and J usage is TRBJ1-5; D is possibly TRBD1 (5 bases). Germline loops: CDR1 SGHRS, CDR2 YFSETQ. CDR3 length: 15 residues. V lost 0 bases and J 1 base, leaving 8 bases between the germline ends. CDR3 in amino acids: CASSLGQGSNQPQHF. The CDR3 DNA reads TGCGCCAGCAGCTTGGGGCAGGGAAGCAATCAGCCCCAGCATTTT. The full variable domain, completed using reference TRBV5-1 and TRBJ1-5, is KAGVTQTPRYLIKTRGQQVTLSCSPISGHRSVSWYQQTPGQGLQFLFEYFSETQRNKGNFPGRFSGRQFSNSRSEMNVSTLELGDSALYLCASSLGQGSNQPQHFGDGTRLSIL.

The chain is built from TRBV27 and TRBJ2-1, with 8 bases that match TRBD2. CDR1 is MNHEY and CDR2 is SMNVEV in the germline V gene (reference sequence). Trimming cost V 8 bases and J 0 bases; bases outside gene matches: 12. This CDR3 has 17 residues. The CDR3 coding sequence is TGTGCCAGCGGACTAGTGGCGGGAGGTCACTCCTACAATGAGCAGTTCTTC. Amino acids: CASGLVAGGHSYNEQFF.